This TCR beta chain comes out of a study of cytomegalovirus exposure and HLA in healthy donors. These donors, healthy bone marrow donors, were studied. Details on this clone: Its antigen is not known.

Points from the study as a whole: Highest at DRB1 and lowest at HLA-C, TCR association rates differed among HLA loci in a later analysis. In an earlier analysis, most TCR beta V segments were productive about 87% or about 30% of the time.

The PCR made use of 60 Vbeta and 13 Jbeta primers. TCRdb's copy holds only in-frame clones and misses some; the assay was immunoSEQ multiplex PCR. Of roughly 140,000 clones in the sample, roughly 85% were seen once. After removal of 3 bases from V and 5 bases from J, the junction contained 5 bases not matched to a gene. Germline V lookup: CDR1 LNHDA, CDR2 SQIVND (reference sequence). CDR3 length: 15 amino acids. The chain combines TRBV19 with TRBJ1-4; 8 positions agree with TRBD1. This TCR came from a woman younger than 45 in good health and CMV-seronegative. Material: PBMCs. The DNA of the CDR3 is TGTGCCAGTAGTATTGTGGACAGGGAAAATGAAAAACTGTTTTTT. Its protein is CASSIVDRENEKLFF.